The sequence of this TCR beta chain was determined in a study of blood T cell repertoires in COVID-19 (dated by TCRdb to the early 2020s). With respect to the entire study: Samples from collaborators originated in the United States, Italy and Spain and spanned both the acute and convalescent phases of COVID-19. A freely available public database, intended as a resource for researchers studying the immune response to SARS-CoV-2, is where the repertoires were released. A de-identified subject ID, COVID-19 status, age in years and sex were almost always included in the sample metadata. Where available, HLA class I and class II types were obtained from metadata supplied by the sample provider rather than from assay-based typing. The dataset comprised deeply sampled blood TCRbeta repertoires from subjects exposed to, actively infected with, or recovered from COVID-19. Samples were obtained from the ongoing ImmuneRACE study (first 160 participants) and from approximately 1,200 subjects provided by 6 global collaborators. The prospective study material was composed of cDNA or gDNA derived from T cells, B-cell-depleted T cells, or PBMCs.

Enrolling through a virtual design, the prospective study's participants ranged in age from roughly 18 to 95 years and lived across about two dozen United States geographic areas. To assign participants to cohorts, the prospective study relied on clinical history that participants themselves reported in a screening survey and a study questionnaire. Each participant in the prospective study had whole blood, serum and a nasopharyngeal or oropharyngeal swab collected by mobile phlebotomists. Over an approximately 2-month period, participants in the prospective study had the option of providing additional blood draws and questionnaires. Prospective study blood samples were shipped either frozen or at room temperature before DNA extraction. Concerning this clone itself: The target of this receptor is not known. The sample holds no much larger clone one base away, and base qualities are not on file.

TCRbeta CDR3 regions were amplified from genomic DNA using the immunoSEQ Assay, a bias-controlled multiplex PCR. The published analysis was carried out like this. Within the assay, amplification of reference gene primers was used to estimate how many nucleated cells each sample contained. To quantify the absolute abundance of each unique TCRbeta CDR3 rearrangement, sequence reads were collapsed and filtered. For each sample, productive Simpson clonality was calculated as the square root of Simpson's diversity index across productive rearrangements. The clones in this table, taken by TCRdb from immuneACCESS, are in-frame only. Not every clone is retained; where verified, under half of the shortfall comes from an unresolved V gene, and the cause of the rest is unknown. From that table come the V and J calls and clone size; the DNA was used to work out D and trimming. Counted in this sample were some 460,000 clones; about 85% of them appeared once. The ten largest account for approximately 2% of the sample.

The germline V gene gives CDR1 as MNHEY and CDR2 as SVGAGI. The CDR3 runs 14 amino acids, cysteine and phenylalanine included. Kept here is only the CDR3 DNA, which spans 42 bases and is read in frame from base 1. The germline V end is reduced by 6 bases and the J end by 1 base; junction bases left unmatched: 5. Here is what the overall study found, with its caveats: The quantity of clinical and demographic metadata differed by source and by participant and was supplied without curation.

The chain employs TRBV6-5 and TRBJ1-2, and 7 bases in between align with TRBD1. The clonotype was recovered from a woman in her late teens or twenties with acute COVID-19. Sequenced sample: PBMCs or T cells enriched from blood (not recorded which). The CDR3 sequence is CASSPTGFNYGYTF. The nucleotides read TGTGCCAGCAGCCCGACAGGGTTTAACTATGGCTACACCTTC.